This T cell receptor (beta chain) was sequenced in a study of CD8+CD57+ T cells in acquired aplastic anemia. Overall study: Across the sorted CD4+ and CD8+ cells, DNA amounts averaged 3.2 ug. Regarding the study as a whole: Almost 30 shared CD8+ CDR3s appeared highly expressed within patients' immunodominant clones. Patients showed no significant difference from controls in CD8+ Simpson's diversity.

Comment on this clonotype: Antigen: not known.

Researchers used genomic DNA as the template to profile TCR beta VDJ and CDR3. Using its own MiXCR run on the reads, TCRdb lists one record per CDR3 protein. The sample yields 200,000 to 250,000 distinct CDR3 sequences, around three fifths seen once. The CDR3 is made up of 10 amino acids. The germline gives CDR1 SNHLY, CDR2 FYNNEI. Trimming cost V 4 bases and J 7 bases, with 2 bases left between them. CD8+CD57+ cell expansion, shown by flow cytometry, had occurred in the patients selected for sequencing. The sample comprised sorted CD4+, CD8+, or CD8+CD57+ T cells (not recorded which) from PBMCs. The source of this sequence is a human donor with aplastic anemia. This chain links TRBV2 with TRBJ2-1; D is ambiguous. CDR3 sequence reads: CASSVNEQFF. DNA of the CDR3: TGTGCCAGCAGTGTAAATGAGCAGTTCTTC.